The rows below give T cell receptor beta chains drawn from one sample of a study of human T cells and chemical hapten exposure. A single record per CDR3 protein comes from TCRdb applying MiXCR to the RACE reads. The table lists more than 80,000 distinct CDR3 sequences, roughly a tenth of them singletons. The sample consisted of whole blood, taken in connection with sensitization to the hapten diphenylcyclopropenone (DPC). These receptors originate from a woman aged 55-69 years with alopecia areata. Some clones in this sample may be carry-over from other donors' samples. CDR3s include the opening cysteine and the closing phenylalanine or tryptophan. The order of the fields is CDR3 protein, V gene, J gene.

CDR3: CASCQDITSSYEQYF
V: TRBV5-1
J: TRBJ2-7

CDR3: CAGSRQLAYEQYF
V: TRBV2
J: TRBJ2-7

CDR3: CASRLVWDTEAFF
V: TRBV5-1
J: TRBJ1-1

CDR3: CASAVGGSYNEQFF
V: TRBV12-5
J: TRBJ2-1

CDR3: CATPAGRGSNSPLHF
V: TRBV24-1
J: TRBJ1-6

CDR3: CSVVRLANTEAFF
V: TRBV29-1
J: TRBJ1-1

CDR3: CASRVGGTANTEAFF
V: TRBV12-3/TRBV12-4
J: TRBJ1-1

CDR3: CASSVRQGLGTDTQYF
V: TRBV10-1
J: TRBJ2-3

CDR3: CASSHRYRELYYEQYF
V: TRBV14
J: TRBJ2-7

CDR3: CASSLTTGLAFF
V: TRBV12-3/TRBV12-4
J: TRBJ1-1

CDR3: CATSPPDRLAPPAFF
V: TRBV24-1
J: TRBJ1-1

CDR3: CSAPLPGATGQPQHF
V: TRBV20-1
J: TRBJ1-5

CDR3: CASSPGRGTEAFF
V: TRBV18
J: TRBJ1-1